Below are 24 T cell receptor beta chains sequenced from a single sample in a study of tumor and adjacent non-tumor tissue in lung cancer. TCRbeta libraries were built with three rounds of nested PCR, modified from ARM-PCR. TCRdb recomputed calls from the multiplex PCR reads with MiXCR, one row per CDR3 protein. The data hold 120,000 to 150,000 distinct CDR3 sequences, with approximately 66% observed a single time. This sample's RNA came from whole unsorted tissue. What was sequenced was lung tumor tissue. Receptors originate from a man between 60 and 75 years old with small cell lung cancer.

This chain joins TRBV20-1 and TRBJ2-6; no clear D gene. The CDR3 is made up of 15 amino acids. CDR1 is DFQATT and CDR2 is SNEGSKA in the germline V gene (reference sequence). Trimming left V 3 bases short and J 0 bases short, with 9 bases between. The CDR3 spells CSASEVPSGANVLTF. In DNA form, the CDR3 reads TGCAGTGCTAGTGAGGTCCCCTCTGGGGCCAACGTCCTGACTTTC.

On this clonotype itself: The junction differs from germline at one of its ends, possibly a read error. The CDR3 reads CATAGGVSNTGEMFF. For the CDR3, the DNA is TGCGCCACCGCCGGGGGAGTATCGAACACCGGGGAGATGTTTTTT. This chain connects TRBV10-2 to TRBJ2-2; the D gene is possibly TRBD2 (6 bases). Per germline, CDR1 WSHSY and CDR2 SAAADI. This CDR3 is 15 amino acids long.

This clonotype was seen many times. The rearrangement uses TRBV28 and TRBJ2-7; 9 positions match TRBD1. V trimming: 5 bases; J trimming: 4 bases; junction bases outside the gene matches: 12. CDR3 length: 16 residues. Looked up from germline, CDR1 is MDHEN and CDR2 is SYDVKM. The CDR3 protein is CASSPPDRGAVYEQYF. In DNA form, the CDR3 reads TGTGCCAGCAGTCCCCCCGACAGGGGGGCTGTTTACGAGCAGTACTTC.

The rearrangement uses TRBV7-9 and TRBJ1-5; the D gene is possibly TRBD1 (5 bases). This CDR3 is built from 14 residues. CDR1 is SEHNR, CDR2 FQNEAQ, per germline (reference sequence). The germline V and J ends were trimmed by 4 bases and 9 bases, with 16 bases remaining between them. The DNA for the CDR3 is TGTGCCAGCAGCTCTGCGAGGGCGGGGCGGCCCCAGCATTTT. Translated: CASSSARAGRPQHF.

The J gene is TRBJ2-1, the V gene TRBV5-4, with D possibly being TRBD2 (6 bases). The ends were cut back, 2 bases at V and 9 bases at J, with 15 bases in the middle. The CDR3 sequence is 14 residues long. The germline V gene encodes CDR1 SGHNT and CDR2 YYREEE (reference sequence). The DNA of the CDR3 is TGTGCCAGCAGCTTCGTTAGCGGTGACTTTGAGCAGTTCTTC. Protein: CASSFVSGDFEQFF.

This chain connects TRBV12-3 or TRBV12-4 to TRBJ1-4; D gene unclear. Trimming pared 4 bases from V and 8 bases from J, leaving 17 bases between. This CDR3 is 15 amino acids long. The CDR3 protein is CASSYFERIREKLFF. The DNA of the CDR3 is TGTGCCAGCAGTTACTTTGAGCGGATTAGGGAAAAACTGTTTTTT.

V is TRBV4-2 and J is TRBJ1-6; perhaps TRBD1 as D (5 bases). Per germline, CDR1 LGHNA and CDR2 YNFKEQ. CDR3 length: 15 amino acids. CDR3 DNA: TGTGACAGTAGCCAAGATTCGGGGGTTGGTTCACCCCTCCACTTT. It encodes CDSSQDSGVGSPLHF.

Remarks on this clonotype: The junction and the germline gene differ at one end; a read error may be behind it. V usage is TRBV6-5 and J usage is TRBJ2-3; 9 bases align to TRBD2. Per germline, CDR1 MNHEY and CDR2 SVGAGI. This CDR3 has 18 amino acids. The CDR3 region is CASSALTSGPQRTDMQYF. For the CDR3, the DNA is TGTGCCAGCAGTGCCTTAACTAGCGGGCCCCAGAGGACAGATATGCAGTATTTT.

There are a few counts of this clonotype. Possible read error: a much larger clone is one base away. The genes are TRBV6-2 or TRBV6-3 and TRBJ1-1, with 8 bases that match TRBD1. The CDR3 is 14 residues long. CDR1 MNHEY and CDR2 SVGEGT come from the germline V gene. CDR3 sequence: CTSSTFTGGTEAFF. CDR3 sequence (DNA): TGTACCAGCAGTACCTTTACAGGGGGCACTGAAGCTTTCTTT.

About this clonotype: The junction does not match germline at one end; this may be a read error. V gene TRBV12-3 or TRBV12-4 combines with J gene TRBJ2-7; D is uncertain. CDR3 length: 13 amino acids. For the CDR3, the DNA is TGTGCCTGCAGTTTAAGCCGCCCCTACGAACAGTACTTC. This translates into CACSLSRPYEQYF.

In regard to this clonotype: A read error may produce the germline difference seen at one junction end. The CDR3: CASILGRVPYEQYF. The CDR3 DNA reads TGTGCCAGCATCTTGGGTAGGGTACCCTACGAGCAGTACTTC. This chain joins TRBV5-4 and TRBJ2-7, with unresolved D. CDR1 is SGHNT, CDR2 YYREEE, per germline (reference sequence). This CDR3 is 14 amino acids long.

Note on this clonotype: Given a much more abundant clone one base away, this may be a read error. The chain links TRBV11-2 to TRBJ2-5; no definite D call. The length of the CDR3 is 12 residues. Per germline, CDR1 SGHAT and CDR2 FQNNGV. The CDR3 nucleotides read TGTACCAGCAGCTTAGATCGGCTGACCCAGTACTTC. Translating gives CTSSLDRLTQYF. Variable domain in full (rest from reference TRBV11-2 and TRBJ2-5): EAGVAQSPRYKIIEKRQSVAFWCNPISGHATLYWYQQILGQGPKLLIQFQNNGVVDDSQLPKDRFSAERLKGVDSTLKIQPAKLEDSAVYLCTSSLDRLTQYFGPGTRLLVL.

The rearrangement links TRBV2 to TRBJ2-2; 7 positions match TRBD2. The CDR3 sequence is 15 residues long. Germline V gene data show CDR1 as SNHLY and CDR2 as FYNNEI. Unmatched junction bases numbered 4, after V lost 4 bases and J lost 2 bases. CDR3 DNA sequence: TGTGCCAGCAGTGCGGGGACTACAAACACCGGGGAGCTGTTTTTT. Protein sequence: CASSAGTTNTGELFF.

Turning to this clonotype: At one of its ends the junction is not consistent with the germline gene, which may arise from a read error. J is TRBJ1-1 and V is TRBV11-2; a weak D match, TRBD1 (5 bases). The CDR3 covers 13 residues. The germline CDR1 and CDR2 sequences are SGHAT and FQNNGV. CDR3 in amino acids: CGSSLDWGLEASF. DNA for the CDR3: TGTGGCAGCAGCTTAGATTGGGGACTTGAAGCTTCCTTT.

This clonotype showed up just once. This may be a read error: a much more frequent sequence differs by one nucleotide. The chain employs TRBV5-4 and TRBJ2-1, with D tentatively TRBD2 (5 bases). This CDR3 comprises 16 residues. Between the trimmed V and J ends, which lost 4 bases and 2 bases, there was a span of 16 bases. Germline lookup yields CDR1 SGHNT and CDR2 YYREEE (reference sequence). The CDR3 region has the DNA TGTGCCAGCAGCAGTGGACCGGGGAAAGCCTACAATGAGCAGTTCTTC. It codes for CASSSGPGKAYNEQFF.

This chain joins TRBV11-2 and TRBJ2-1; 15 nucleotides match TRBD2. Germline CDR1 and CDR2: SGHAT and FQNNGV. This CDR3 has 18 residues. The V and J ends lost 4 bases and 9 bases, in that order; junction bases with no gene match: 13. The CDR3 DNA reads TGTGCCAGCAGCTCTCAAGGACTAGCGGGAGGGCCAGACAGTGAGCAGTTCTTC. Residues: CASSSQGLAGGPDSEQFF. The full variable domain, with the rest looked up from reference TRBV11-2 and TRBJ2-1, is EAGVAQSPRYKIIEKRQSVAFWCNPISGHATLYWYQQILGQGPKLLIQFQNNGVVDDSQLPKDRFSAERLKGVDSTLKIQPAKLEDSAVYLCASSSQGLAGGPDSEQFFGPGTRLTVL.

In regard to this clonotype: Germline is not matched at one junction end, which may reflect a read error. The V call is TRBV11-1, the J call TRBJ2-5; D is undetermined. CDR1 and CDR2 (germline): SGHAT, FQDESV (reference sequence). The CDR3 totals 14 residues. The CDR3: CASSLRQDTETQYF. In nucleotides, the CDR3 is TGTGCCAGCAGCTTACGGCAGGATACGGAGACCCAATACTTC.

A remark on this clonotype: Relative to the germline gene, one junction end is altered; a read error may explain this. The chain links TRBV6-5 to TRBJ2-5; possibly TRBD1 or TRBD2 for D (6 bases each). CDR3 length: 15 residues. Germline lookup yields CDR1 MNHEY and CDR2 SVGAGI. The CDR3, as DNA: TGTGCCAGCAGCCCCTCGGGGGCAGGACGGAAGACCCAGAACTTC. Amino acids: CASSPSGAGRKTQNF.

This clonotype came up once. This chain joins TRBV20-1 and TRBJ2-3; 9 bases align to TRBD2. V lost 7 bases, J lost 0 bases, and 8 bases stayed unmatched. The CDR3 covers 15 residues. Germline values: CDR1 DFQATT, CDR2 SNEGSKA (reference sequence). This CDR3 reads CSVPLAGGSTDTQYF. The CDR3 bases are TGCAGTGTTCCCCTCGCGGGGGGGAGCACAGATACGCAGTATTTT.

V gene TRBV6-6 combines with J gene TRBJ2-1; 14 nucleotides align to TRBD2. This CDR3 spans 17 amino acids. V gave up 2 bases and J gave up 8 bases; unmatched junction bases: 8. From germline, CDR1 is MNHNY and CDR2 SVGAGI (reference sequence). The CDR3, as DNA: TGTGCCAGCAGTTACGTCCCCGGGACTAGCGGGAGTCATGAGCAGTTCTTC. Translating it yields CASSYVPGTSGSHEQFF.

This clonotype was counted once. CDR3 in amino acids: CASSPLRTAAGDYGYTF. The CDR3 coding sequence is TGTGCCAGCTCACCTCTAAGGACAGCCGCAGGGGACTATGGCTACACCTTC. V is TRBV18 and J is TRBJ1-2; TRBD1 might be the D (6 bases). Between the trimmed V and J ends, which lost 3 bases and 3 bases, there was a span of 20 bases. The CDR3 totals 17 residues. Germline values: CDR1 KGHSH, CDR2 LQKENI.

In this sample, this clonotype turned up a few times. Since the CDR3 does not end with the conserved phenylalanine or tryptophan, this likely comes from a read error. The DNA is omitted, as the CDR3 cannot be located on it reliably, and the CDR3 follows TCRdb's listing. This chain links TRBV24-1 with TRBJ2-3; TRBD1 reflects the table's D call only, with no check against the DNA. The CDR3 region is 11 residues in length, termini included. Germline loops: CDR1 KGHDR, CDR2 SFDVKD. The CDR3 spells CATSDGTGFFP.

On this clonotype itself: This CDR3 fails to terminate in the conserved phenylalanine or tryptophan, so it likely reflects a read error. The chain joins TRBV4-1 to TRBJ2-5; 11 bases line up with TRBD2. CDR1 and CDR2 from the germline V gene are MGHRA and YSYEKL. The CDR3 has 18 amino acids. The CDR3 protein is CVSSQDLGLAGDGESQYL. The CDR3 DNA reads TGCGTCAGCAGCCAAGATCTAGGACTAGCGGGCGATGGAGAGAGCCAGTACTTA.

This sequence joins TRBV5-1 and TRBJ2-3, with 14 bases lining up with TRBD2. The J segment lost 0 bases and the V segment lost 4 bases, leaving 4 bases of the junction unmatched. This CDR3 is 17 amino acids long. The germline V gene encodes CDR1 SGHRS and CDR2 YFSETQ. This CDR3 is CASSPGLAGVSTDTQYF. CDR3 nucleotides: TGCGCCAGCAGCCCGGGACTAGCGGGAGTTAGCACAGATACGCAGTATTTT.